This T cell receptor beta chain was sequenced in a study of PD-1 blockade in classical Hodgkin lymphoma. Study-wide results and caveats: TCR diversity at baseline was reported to be reduced in newly diagnosed patients relative to healthy donors.

CDR3 length equals 15 residues. Trimming took off 1 base at V and 3 bases at J, with 11 bases between the two ends. The germline V gene has CDR1 LNHNV and CDR2 YYDKDF (reference sequence). Time point defined: newly diagnosed, previously untreated cHL patient sample. With magnetic negative selection, CD4+ T cells were purified from PBMCs that had been thawed. Sequenced by immunoSEQ multiplex PCR; TCRdb stores in-frame clones only, minus some. This table has over 25,000 clones, approximately 88% appearing once. On this clone: Its specificity is not known.

This sequence originates from a human donor with classical Hodgkin lymphoma. The sequenced sample consisted of CD4+ T cells from blood. The chain carries TRBV15 and TRBJ2-3; D might be TRBD1 (6 bases). CDR3 residues: CATSRGIGGTDTQYF. The CDR3 bases are TGTGCCACCAGCAGAGGTATAGGGGGAACAGATACGCAGTATTTT.